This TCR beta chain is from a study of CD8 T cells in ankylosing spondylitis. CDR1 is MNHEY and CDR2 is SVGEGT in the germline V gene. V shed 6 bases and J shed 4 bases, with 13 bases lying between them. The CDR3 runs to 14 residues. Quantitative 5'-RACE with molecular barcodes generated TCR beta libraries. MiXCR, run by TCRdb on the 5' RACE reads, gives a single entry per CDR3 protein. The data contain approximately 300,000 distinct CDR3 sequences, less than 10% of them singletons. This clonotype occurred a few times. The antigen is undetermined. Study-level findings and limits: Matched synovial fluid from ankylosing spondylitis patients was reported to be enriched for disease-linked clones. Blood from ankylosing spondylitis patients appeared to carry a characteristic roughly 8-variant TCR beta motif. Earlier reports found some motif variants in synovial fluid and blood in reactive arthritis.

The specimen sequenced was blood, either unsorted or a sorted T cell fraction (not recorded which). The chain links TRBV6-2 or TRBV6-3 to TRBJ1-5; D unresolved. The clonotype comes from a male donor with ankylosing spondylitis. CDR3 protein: CASRGLSPNQPQHF. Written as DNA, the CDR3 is TGTGCCAGCAGGGGCTTGAGTCCGAATCAGCCCCAGCATTTT.